Below are 10 T cell receptor beta chains sequenced from a single sample in a study of T cell repertoires in cytomegalovirus infection (dated by TCRdb to the late 2010s). Instrument on record: Illumina HiSeq 1500. TCRdb passed the public sequencing reads through fastp at Q25 and MiXCR, retaining productive beta sequences. All rows with the same CDR3 protein become a single entry with the most common DNA and genes. The sample table records about 470,000 distinct CDR3 sequences; under 55% of these occur just once. The ten largest account for around 44% of the sample. According to the study, the label for this sample's treatment or condition signals: in vitro stimulation with specific CMV peptide epitopes to enrich CMV-specific T cells. What these receptors recognize is not known. This sample comprised cultured PBMCs, obtained from culture after CMV antigen stimulation. The receptors derive from a human donor in good health (CMV status not recorded). Some clones in this sample may be carry-over from other donors' samples.

The chain is built from TRBV9 and TRBJ1-6, with D possibly matching TRBD1 (5 bases). The CDR3 runs to 13 residues. Trimming pared 4 bases from V and 10 bases from J, leaving 12 bases between. Germline assignment: CDR1 SGDLS and CDR2 YYNGEE. CDR3 sequence reads: CASSQRKGSPLHF. CDR3 DNA: TGTGCCAGCAGCCAAAGGAAGGGGTCACCCCTCCACTTT.

V gene TRBV11-2 combines with J gene TRBJ2-7, with D possibly TRBD2 on 5 matching bases. The CDR3 has 18 residues. Trimming removed 2 bases at V and 0 bases at J, with 20 bases between. The germline V gene encodes CDR1 SGHAT and CDR2 FQNNGV. The CDR3 nucleotides read TGTGCCAGCAGCTTATATCCTCGAGGGCCACTTAGCTCCTACGAGCAGTACTTC. Translated, it gives CASSLYPRGPLSSYEQYF.

The chain recombines TRBV7-2 with TRBJ1-3, with D maybe TRBD1 (6 bases). Trimming removed 1 base at V and 3 bases at J, with 13 bases between. This CDR3 has 16 residues. Germline V lookup: CDR1 SGHTA, CDR2 FQGNSA. The CDR3 DNA sequence: TGTGCCAGCAGCTTAGGGTCAGGGGCATTTGGAAACACCATATATTTT. It codes for CASSLGSGAFGNTIYF.

The chain joins TRBV18 to TRBJ2-5, with no clear D. Germline CDR1 reads KGHSH; CDR2 reads LQKENI. The CDR3 covers 13 residues. Trimming left V 2 bases short and J 5 bases short, with 9 bases between. DNA of the CDR3: TGTGCCAGCTCACCATCGGGCTTGGAGACCCAGTACTTC. It specifies CASSPSGLETQYF.

This clonotype has at least ten counts. The chain recombines TRBV7-2 with TRBJ2-1; possible D gene TRBD1, 5 bases. The CDR3 is made up of 14 amino acids. In germline, CDR1 is SGHTA, CDR2 FQGNSA. V was pared by 6 bases and J by 0 bases, with 9 bases between. The CDR3 nucleotides read TGTGCCAGCAGTTTGACAGACTCCTACAATGAGCAGTTCTTC. Its translation: CASSLTDSYNEQFF.

The CDR3 coding sequence is TGTGCCAGCGTACGGGGGGGGGACGAGCAGTACTTC. It codes for CASVRGGDEQYF. V and J are TRBV2 and TRBJ2-7; TRBD2 matches at 8 bases. Germline trimming cut 8 bases from V and 5 bases from J; bases unmatched to any gene: 5. Per germline, CDR1 SNHLY and CDR2 FYNNEI. This CDR3 has 12 amino acids.

The CDR3 protein is CSGSRRSGANVLTF. The CDR3 DNA sequence: TGCAGTGGGTCACGGCGCTCTGGGGCCAACGTCCTGACTTTC. The chain joins TRBV20-1 to TRBJ2-6, with D unresolved. The V gene's germline CDR1 is DFQATT and CDR2 SNEGSKA (reference sequence). V was cut by 7 bases and J by 0 bases, with 10 bases left in between. The CDR3 runs 14 residues.

The CDR3 sequence: CASSQIYGGQYNEQFF. CDR3 DNA sequence: TGTGCCAGCAGCCAGATCTACGGGGGACAATACAATGAGCAGTTCTTC. The chain employs TRBV4-2 and TRBJ2-1, with D tentatively TRBD1 or TRBD2 (6 bases each). Germline CDR1 LGHNA, CDR2 YNFKEQ. V gave up 3 bases and J gave up 4 bases, with 16 bases separating them. The CDR3 extends over 16 amino acids.

The chain is built from TRBV18 and TRBJ1-1, with D perhaps TRBD1 (5 bases). Germline CDR1 reads KGHSH; CDR2 reads LQKENI. The V and J ends lost 6 bases and 1 base respectively, with 12 bases between them. The CDR3 extends over 14 amino acids. Here the CDR3 DNA reads TGTGCCAGCTCCCGGGGCAGCGGGAACACTGAAGCTTTCTTT. The encoded protein is CASSRGSGNTEAFF. The entire variable domain, with the rest obtained from reference TRBV18 and TRBJ1-1, is as follows: NAGVMQNPRHLVRRRGQEARLRCSPMKGHSHVYWYRQLPEEGLKFMVYLQKENIIDESGMPKERFSAEFPKEGPSILRIQQVVRGDSAAYFCASSRGSGNTEAFFGQGTRLTVV.

V and J are TRBV7-9 and TRBJ1-6; D remains unclear. CDR1 and CDR2 (germline): SEHNR, FQNEAQ (reference sequence). The CDR3 runs to 15 residues. Between the trimmed V and J ends, which lost 3 bases and 3 bases, there was a span of 9 bases. The DNA for the CDR3 is TGTGCCAGCAGCTTCGGAGGCTACTATAATTCACCCCTCCACTTT. This translates into CASSFGGYYNSPLHF.